A single sample is the source of the 8 T cell receptor beta chains below, sequenced in a study of CD8+ T cells in alopecia areata. Investigators isolated RNA and reverse transcribed it into cDNA to act as the sequencing template. Profiled with immunoSEQ multiplex PCR; TCRdb holds only in-frame clones, not every one. The sample records hundreds of thousands of clones, approximately 61% being singletons. Source: CD4+ T cells sorted from blood, taken at week 0. The receptor source for this set is a human donor with alopecia areata.

The chain recombines TRBV29-1 with TRBJ1-1; D gene unclear. V was cut by 6 bases and J by 0 bases, with 14 bases left in between. The CDR3 consists of 14 residues. CDR1 and CDR2 from the germline V gene are SQVTM and ANQGSEA. The CDR3: CSVGKRFLNTEAFF. The CDR3 DNA reads TGCAGCGTGGGGAAGAGGTTCTTGAACACTGAAGCTTTCTTT.

This clone appeared a few times. The chain carries TRBV6-1 and TRBJ1-5; no definite D call. Germline CDR1 reads MNHNS; CDR2 reads SASEGT. The ends were cut back, 4 bases at V and 0 bases at J, with 4 bases in the middle. This CDR3 has 13 amino acids. In DNA form, the CDR3 reads TGTGCCAGCAGTGTCGATAGCAATCAGCCCCAGCATTTT. Translation: CASSVDSNQPQHF.

The V call is TRBV7-8, the J call TRBJ2-3; unclear D gene. This CDR3 has 12 residues. Germline CDR1 and CDR2: SGHVS and FQNEAQ. The germline V and J ends were trimmed by 3 bases and 6 bases, with 7 bases remaining between them. This CDR3 is CASSLKQDTQYF. The CDR3 DNA follows: TGTGCCAGCAGCTTGAAGCAGGATACGCAGTATTTT. The full variable domain, in which reference TRBV7-8 and TRBJ2-3 provide the parts outside the CDR3, is GAGVSQSPRYKVAKRGQDVALRCDPISGHVSLFWYQQALGQGPEFLTYFQNEAQLDKSGLPSDRFFAERPEGSVSTLKIQRTQQEDSAVYLCASSLKQDTQYFGPGTRLTVL.

V is TRBV7-9 and J is TRBJ2-2, with TRBD2 identical over 9 bases. Germline CDR1 reads SEHNR; CDR2 reads FQNEAQ (reference sequence). The CDR3 is 15 amino acids. The J segment lost 7 bases and the V segment lost 3 bases, leaving 6 bases of the junction unmatched. The CDR3, as DNA: TGTGCCAGCAGCTTTGGGACTAGCTCGTTCGGGGAGCTGTTTTTT. It translates to CASSFGTSSFGELFF.

This clone was detected only a few times. The chain uses TRBV5-1 and TRBJ2-1; D ambiguous. Trimming shortened V by 0 bases and J by 3 bases, and 10 bases separated the two germline ends. Per the germline V gene, CDR1 is SGHRS and CDR2 is YFSETQ. CDR3 length equals 15 residues. Here the CDR3 DNA reads TGCGCCAGCAGCTTGGATGTAGCAGACTACAATGAGCAGTTCTTC. Amino acids: CASSLDVADYNEQFF.

The rearrangement links TRBV2 to TRBJ2-1; 11 bases map to TRBD2. The germline CDR1 and CDR2 sequences are SNHLY and FYNNEI. CDR3 length: 16 amino acids. The V and J ends lost 6 bases and 4 bases, in that order; junction bases with no gene match: 8. The CDR3 DNA reads as TGTGCCAGCAGGCCGCGACTAGCGGGGTGGTACAATGAGCAGTTCTTC. It is translated as CASRPRLAGWYNEQFF.

This clone came up once. The chain couples TRBV2 to TRBJ2-7; tentative D call: TRBD2 (6 bases). Germline V gene lookup returns CDR1 SNHLY and CDR2 FYNNEI. V dropped 3 bases and J dropped 3 bases, with 12 bases sitting between them. The CDR3 consists of 14 residues. This CDR3 reads CASSDGSGDYEQYF. CDR3 coding DNA: TGTGCCAGCAGTGACGGCTCGGGGGACTACGAGCAGTACTTC.

V usage is TRBV7-2 and J usage is TRBJ2-6; maybe TRBD2 (5 bases). With 7 bases removed from V and 13 bases from J, the gap between germline ends came to 11 bases. CDR1 and CDR2 from the germline V gene are SGHTA and FQGNSA. The CDR3 consists of 11 residues. The CDR3 loop is CASTRAEVLTF. The CDR3 coding sequence is TGTGCCAGCACGAGGGCTGAGGTCCTGACTTTC.